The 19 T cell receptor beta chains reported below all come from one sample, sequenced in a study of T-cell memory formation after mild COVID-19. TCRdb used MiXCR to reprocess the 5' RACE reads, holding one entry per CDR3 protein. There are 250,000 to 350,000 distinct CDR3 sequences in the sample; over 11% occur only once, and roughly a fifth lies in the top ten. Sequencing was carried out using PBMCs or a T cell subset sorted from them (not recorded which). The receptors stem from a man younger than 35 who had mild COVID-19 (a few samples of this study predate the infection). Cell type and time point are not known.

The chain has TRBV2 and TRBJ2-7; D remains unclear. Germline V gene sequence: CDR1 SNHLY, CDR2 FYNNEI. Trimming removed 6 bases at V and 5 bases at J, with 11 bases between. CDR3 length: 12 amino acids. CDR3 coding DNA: TGTGCCAGCAGGTCGGACCGTCACGAGCAGTACTTC. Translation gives CASRSDRHEQYF.

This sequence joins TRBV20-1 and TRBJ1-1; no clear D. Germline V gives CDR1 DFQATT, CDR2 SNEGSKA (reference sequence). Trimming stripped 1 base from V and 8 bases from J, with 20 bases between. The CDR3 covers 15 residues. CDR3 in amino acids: CSARGLKMSGIEAFF. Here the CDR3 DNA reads TGCAGTGCTAGAGGACTTAAGATGTCGGGCATCGAAGCTTTCTTT.

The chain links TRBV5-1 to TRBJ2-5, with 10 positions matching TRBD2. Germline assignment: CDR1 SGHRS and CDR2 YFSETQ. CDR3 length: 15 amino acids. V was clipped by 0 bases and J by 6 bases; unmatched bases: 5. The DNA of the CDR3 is TGCGCCAGCAGCTTGGAGACTAGCGGGCTAAAGACCCAGTACTTC. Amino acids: CASSLETSGLKTQYF.

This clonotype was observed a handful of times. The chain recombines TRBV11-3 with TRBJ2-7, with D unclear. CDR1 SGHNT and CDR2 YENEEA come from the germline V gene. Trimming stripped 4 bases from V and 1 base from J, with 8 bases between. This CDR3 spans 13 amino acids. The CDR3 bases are TGTGCCAGCAGCTCCCGGAATTCCTACGAGCAGTACTTC. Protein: CASSSRNSYEQYF.

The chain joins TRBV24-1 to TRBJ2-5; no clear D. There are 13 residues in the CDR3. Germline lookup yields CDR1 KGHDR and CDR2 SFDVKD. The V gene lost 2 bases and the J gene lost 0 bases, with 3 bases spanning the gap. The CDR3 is CATSDSYQETQYF. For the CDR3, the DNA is TGTGCCACCAGTGATTCGTACCAAGAGACCCAGTACTTC.

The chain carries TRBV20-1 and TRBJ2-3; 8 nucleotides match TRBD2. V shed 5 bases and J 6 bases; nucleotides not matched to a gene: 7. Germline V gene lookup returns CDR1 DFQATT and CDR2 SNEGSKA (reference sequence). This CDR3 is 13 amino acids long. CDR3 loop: CSAPGGNQDTQYF. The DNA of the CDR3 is TGCAGTGCTCCGGGGGGGAACCAGGATACGCAGTATTTT.

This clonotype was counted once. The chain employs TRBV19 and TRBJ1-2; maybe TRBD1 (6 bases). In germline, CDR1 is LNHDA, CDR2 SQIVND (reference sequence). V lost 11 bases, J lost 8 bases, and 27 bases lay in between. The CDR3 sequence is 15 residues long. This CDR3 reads CASISGARGLTGYTF. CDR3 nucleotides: TGTGCCTCAATATCGGGTGCGCGGGGGCTGACCGGCTACACCTTC.

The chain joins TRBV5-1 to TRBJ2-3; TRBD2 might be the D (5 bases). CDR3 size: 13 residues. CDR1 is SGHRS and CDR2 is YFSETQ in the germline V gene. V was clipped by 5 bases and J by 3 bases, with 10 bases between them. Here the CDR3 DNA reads TGCGCCAGCAGTCGAGAGGGTACAGATACGCAGTATTTT. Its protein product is CASSREGTDTQYF.

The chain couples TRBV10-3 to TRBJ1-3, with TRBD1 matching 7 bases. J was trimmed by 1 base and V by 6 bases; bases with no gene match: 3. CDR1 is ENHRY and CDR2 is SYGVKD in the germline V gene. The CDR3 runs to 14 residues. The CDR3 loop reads CAIRGDRSGNTIYF. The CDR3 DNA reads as TGTGCCATCAGGGGGGACAGATCTGGAAACACCATATATTTT.

As DNA, the CDR3 is TGTGCCATCAGTGTTCGAAAGAACACTGAAGCTTTCTTT. It is translated as CAISVRKNTEAFF. The chain recombines TRBV10-3 with TRBJ1-1; D gene unclear. The CDR3 is made up of 13 amino acids. Between the trimmed V and J ends, which lost 4 bases and 1 base, there was a span of 7 bases. Germline CDR1 is ENHRY and CDR2 is SYGVKD.

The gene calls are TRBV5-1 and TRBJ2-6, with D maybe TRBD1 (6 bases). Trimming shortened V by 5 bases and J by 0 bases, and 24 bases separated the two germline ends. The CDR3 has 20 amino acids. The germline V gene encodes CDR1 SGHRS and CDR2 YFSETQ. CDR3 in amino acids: CASSSFGLPGALSGANVLTF. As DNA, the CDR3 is TGCGCCAGCAGTTCCTTCGGGTTGCCAGGGGCTCTCTCTGGGGCCAACGTCCTGACTTTC.

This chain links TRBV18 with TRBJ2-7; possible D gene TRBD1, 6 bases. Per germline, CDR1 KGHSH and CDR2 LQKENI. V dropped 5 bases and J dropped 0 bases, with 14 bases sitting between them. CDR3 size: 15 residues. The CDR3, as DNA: TGTGCCAGCTCATTGGACAGTCTTAGCTCCTACGAGCAGTACTTC. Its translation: CASSLDSLSSYEQYF. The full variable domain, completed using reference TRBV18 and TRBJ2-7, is NAGVMQNPRHLVRRRGQEARLRCSPMKGHSHVYWYRQLPEEGLKFMVYLQKENIIDESGMPKERFSAEFPKEGPSILRIQQVVRGDSAAYFCASSLDSLSSYEQYFGPGTRLTVT.

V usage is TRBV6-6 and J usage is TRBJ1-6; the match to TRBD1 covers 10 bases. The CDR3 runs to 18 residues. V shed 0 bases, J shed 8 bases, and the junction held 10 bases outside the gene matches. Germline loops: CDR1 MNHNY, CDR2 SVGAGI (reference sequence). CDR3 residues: CASSYSKRDRGIDSPLHF. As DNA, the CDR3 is TGTGCCAGCAGTTACTCGAAAAGGGACAGGGGTATAGATTCACCCCTCCACTTT.

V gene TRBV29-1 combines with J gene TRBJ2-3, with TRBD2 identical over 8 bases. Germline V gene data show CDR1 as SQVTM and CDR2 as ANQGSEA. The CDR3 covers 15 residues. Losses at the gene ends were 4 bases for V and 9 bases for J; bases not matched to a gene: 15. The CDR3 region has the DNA TGCAGCGTTGTGGGCGGGGGGAGAAACGAGATAACGCAGTATTTT. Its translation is CSVVGGGRNEITQYF.

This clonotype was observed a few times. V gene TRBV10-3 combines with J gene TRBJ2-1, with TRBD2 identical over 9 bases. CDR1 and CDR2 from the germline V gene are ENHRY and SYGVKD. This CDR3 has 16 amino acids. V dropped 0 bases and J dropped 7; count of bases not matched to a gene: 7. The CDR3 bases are TGTGCCATCAGTGAGTCGCCTGGCGGGGGGGCGAATGAGCAGTTCTTC. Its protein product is CAISESPGGGANEQFF.

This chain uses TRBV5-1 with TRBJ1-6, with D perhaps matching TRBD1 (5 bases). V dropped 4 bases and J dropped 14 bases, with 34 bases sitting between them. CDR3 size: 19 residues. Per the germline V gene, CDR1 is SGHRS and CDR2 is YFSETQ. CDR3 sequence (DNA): TGCGCCAGCAGCGGCGATGTCTCAGGGCCCGCCCGTACTACGAATTCCCTCCACTTT. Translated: CASSGDVSGPARTTNSLHF.

CDR3 coding DNA: TGTGCCAGCAGGTCGACTCACCCCACAGATACGCAGTATTTT. Translating it yields CASRSTHPTDTQYF. The V and J genes are TRBV28 and TRBJ2-3, with D uncertain. With 6 bases removed from V and 2 bases from J, the gap between germline ends came to 12 bases. The CDR3 spans 14 residues. Germline CDR1 and CDR2: MDHEN and SYDVKM.

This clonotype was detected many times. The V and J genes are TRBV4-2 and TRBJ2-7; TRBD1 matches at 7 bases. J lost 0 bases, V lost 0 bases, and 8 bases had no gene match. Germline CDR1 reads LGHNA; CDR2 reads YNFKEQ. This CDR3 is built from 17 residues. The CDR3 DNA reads TGTGCCAGCAGCCAAGATGAAGGGGGCGTTGTCTCCTACGAGCAGTACGTC. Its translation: CASSQDEGGVVSYEQYV.

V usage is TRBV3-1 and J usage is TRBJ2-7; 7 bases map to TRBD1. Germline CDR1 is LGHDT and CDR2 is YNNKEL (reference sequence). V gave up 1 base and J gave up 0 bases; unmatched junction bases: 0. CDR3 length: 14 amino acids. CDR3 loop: CASSQGTGSYEQYV. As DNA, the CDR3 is TGTGCCAGCAGCCAAGGGACAGGCTCCTACGAGCAGTACGTC.